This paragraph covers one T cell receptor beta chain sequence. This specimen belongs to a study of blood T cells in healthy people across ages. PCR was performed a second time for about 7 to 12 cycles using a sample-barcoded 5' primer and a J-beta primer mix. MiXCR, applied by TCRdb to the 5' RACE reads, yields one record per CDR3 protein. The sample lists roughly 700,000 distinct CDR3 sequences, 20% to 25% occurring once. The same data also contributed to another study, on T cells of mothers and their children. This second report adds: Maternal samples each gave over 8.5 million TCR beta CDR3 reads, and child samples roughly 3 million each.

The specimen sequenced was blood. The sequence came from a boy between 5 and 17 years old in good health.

The CDR3 protein is CSARKTGFNEKLFF. The CDR3 DNA follows: TGCAGTGCTAGAAAGACAGGGTTCAATGAAAAACTGTTTTTT. V gene TRBV20-1 combines with J gene TRBJ1-4; TRBD1 matches at 7 bases. V trimming: 2 bases; J trimming: 5 bases; junction bases outside the gene matches: 5. The CDR3 extends over 14 amino acids. The V gene's germline CDR1 is DFQATT and CDR2 SNEGSKA (reference sequence).